This passage covers 4 T cell receptor beta chains from one sample sequenced in a study of early T cells in non-severe SARS-CoV-2 infection. TCRdb re-analysed the 5' RACE reads in MiXCR, keeping a single row per CDR3 protein. The sample shows 69,000 or so distinct CDR3 sequences, about 13% of them seen only once. Material for sequencing was whole blood. The receptors were sampled from an adult who was a healthcare worker with PCR-confirmed SARS-CoV-2 infection or an uninfected control (not recorded which).

This clonotype occurred many times. The chain carries TRBV11-2 and TRBJ2-5, with 12 bases fitting TRBD2. V dropped 0 bases and J dropped 7; count of bases not matched to a gene: 3. The CDR3 is 15 residues long. Germline CDR1 reads SGHAT; CDR2 reads FQNNGV. As DNA, the CDR3 is TGTGCCAGCAGCTTAGAACTAGCGGGGGGACCGACCCAGTACTTC. Translated, it gives CASSLELAGGPTQYF.

This clonotype was seen only a few times. This rearrangement joins TRBV12-3 or TRBV12-4 to TRBJ2-1; D gene ambiguous. Trimming removed 3 bases at V and 6 bases at J, with 6 bases between. This CDR3 comprises 12 residues. This chain's CDR3 is CASSLWPNEQFF. Here the CDR3 DNA reads TGTGCCAGCAGTTTGTGGCCCAATGAGCAGTTCTTC.

This clonotype was counted many times. The chain employs TRBV5-1 and TRBJ2-2; unclear D gene. Looked up from germline, CDR1 is SGHRS and CDR2 is YFSETQ. The CDR3 has 13 residues. With 4 bases removed from V and 0 bases from J, the gap between germline ends came to 4 bases. CDR3 residues: CASSPSNTGELFF. Written as DNA, the CDR3 is TGCGCCAGCAGCCCTTCGAACACCGGGGAGCTGTTTTTT.

In this sample, this clonotype turned up a few times. The CDR3 protein is CSARDLPGQGNTEAFF. The DNA of the CDR3 is TGCAGTGCTAGAGATCTGCCGGGACAGGGGAACACTGAAGCTTTCTTT. The rearrangement links TRBV20-1 to TRBJ1-1; 9 nucleotides agree with TRBD1. After removal of 0 bases from V and 1 base from J, the junction contained 6 bases not matched to a gene. This CDR3 is 16 amino acids long. The V gene's germline CDR1 is DFQATT and CDR2 SNEGSKA (reference sequence).